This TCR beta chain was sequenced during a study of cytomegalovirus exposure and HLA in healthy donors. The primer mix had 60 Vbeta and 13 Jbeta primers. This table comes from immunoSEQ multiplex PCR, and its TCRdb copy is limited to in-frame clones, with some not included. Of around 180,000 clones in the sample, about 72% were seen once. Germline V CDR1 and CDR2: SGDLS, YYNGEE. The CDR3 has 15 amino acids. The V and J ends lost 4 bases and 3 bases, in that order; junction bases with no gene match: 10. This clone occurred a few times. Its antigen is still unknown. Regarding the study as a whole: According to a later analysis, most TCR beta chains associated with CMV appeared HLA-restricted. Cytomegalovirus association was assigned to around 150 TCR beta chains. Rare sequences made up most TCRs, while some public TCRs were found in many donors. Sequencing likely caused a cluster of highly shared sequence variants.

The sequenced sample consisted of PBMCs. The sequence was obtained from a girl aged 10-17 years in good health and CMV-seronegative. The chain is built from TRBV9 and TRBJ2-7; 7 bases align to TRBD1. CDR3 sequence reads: CASSPVPGQHYEQYF. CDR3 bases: TGTGCCAGCAGCCCAGTCCCGGGACAGCACTACGAGCAGTACTTC.